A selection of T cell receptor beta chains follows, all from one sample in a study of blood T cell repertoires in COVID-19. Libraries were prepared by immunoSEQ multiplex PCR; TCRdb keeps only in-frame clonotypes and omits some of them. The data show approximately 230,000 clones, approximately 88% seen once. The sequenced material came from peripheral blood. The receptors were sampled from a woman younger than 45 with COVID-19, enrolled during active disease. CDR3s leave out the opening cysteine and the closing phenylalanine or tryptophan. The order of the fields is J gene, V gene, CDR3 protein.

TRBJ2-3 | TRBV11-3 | ASSLALFVGRAQTDTQY
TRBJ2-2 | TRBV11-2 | ASRQTGTGELF
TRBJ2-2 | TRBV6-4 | ASSRQGFTGELF
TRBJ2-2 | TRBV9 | ASSVTGTANTGELF
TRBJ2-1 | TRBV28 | ASSLFPTTGNEQF
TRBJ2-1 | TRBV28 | ASSPSTGGDHANNEQF
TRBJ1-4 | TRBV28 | ASSSPRDTNEKLF
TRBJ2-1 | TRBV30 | AWNDAAVNYNEQF
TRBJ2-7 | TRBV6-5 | ASSILAGEQY
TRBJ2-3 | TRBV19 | ASRSLAGGTIGTDTQY
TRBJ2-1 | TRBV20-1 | SASSASGYNEQF
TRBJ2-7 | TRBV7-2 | ASSFRRGSYYEQY
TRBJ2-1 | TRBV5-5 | ASSLELVGRNEQF
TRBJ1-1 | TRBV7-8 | ASSLGLTEAF
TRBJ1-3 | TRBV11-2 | ASSTYTGTGNTIY
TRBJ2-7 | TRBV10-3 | AISARGTYEQY
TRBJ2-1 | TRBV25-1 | ASSEANRGLSSYNEQF
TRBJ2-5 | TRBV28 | ASSLGGQWETQY
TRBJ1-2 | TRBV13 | ASTQGPGGYT
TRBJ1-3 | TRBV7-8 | ASSSSRTYSGNTIY
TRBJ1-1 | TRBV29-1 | SVAGGGVATEAF
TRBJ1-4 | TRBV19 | ASMGPGRGEKLF
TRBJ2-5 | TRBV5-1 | ASSLPKLAGHQETQY
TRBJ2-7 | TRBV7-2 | ASSLGLASEQY
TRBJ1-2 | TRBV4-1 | ASRRDRAGYT
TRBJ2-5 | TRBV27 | ASSLVWTGRTETQY
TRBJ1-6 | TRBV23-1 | ASSHLNSPLH
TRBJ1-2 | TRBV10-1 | ASSGQSNYGYT
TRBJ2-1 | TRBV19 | ASSITQGAYNEQF
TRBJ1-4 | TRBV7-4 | ASSLVGQGDGREKLF
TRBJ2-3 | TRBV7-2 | ASSFPVDSGSGTDTQY
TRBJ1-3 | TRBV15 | ATSRPLRGPGSGNTIY
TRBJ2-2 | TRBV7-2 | ASSFRLGELF
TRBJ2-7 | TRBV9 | ASSVGDRSYEQY
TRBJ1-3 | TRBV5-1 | ASSLPGQAGNTIY
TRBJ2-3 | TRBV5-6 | ASSLGPWGGDTQY
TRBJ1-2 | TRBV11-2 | ASTPQGTLDGYT
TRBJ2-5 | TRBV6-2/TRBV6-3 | ASSLDREETQY
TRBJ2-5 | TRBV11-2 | ASSLWGHGFQETQY
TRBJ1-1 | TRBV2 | ASSRPIGDTANTEAF
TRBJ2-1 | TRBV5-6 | ASSFMSYNEQF
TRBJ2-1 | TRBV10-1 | ASSEIAGGEGEQF
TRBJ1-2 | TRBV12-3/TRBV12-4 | ASSFGGNGYT